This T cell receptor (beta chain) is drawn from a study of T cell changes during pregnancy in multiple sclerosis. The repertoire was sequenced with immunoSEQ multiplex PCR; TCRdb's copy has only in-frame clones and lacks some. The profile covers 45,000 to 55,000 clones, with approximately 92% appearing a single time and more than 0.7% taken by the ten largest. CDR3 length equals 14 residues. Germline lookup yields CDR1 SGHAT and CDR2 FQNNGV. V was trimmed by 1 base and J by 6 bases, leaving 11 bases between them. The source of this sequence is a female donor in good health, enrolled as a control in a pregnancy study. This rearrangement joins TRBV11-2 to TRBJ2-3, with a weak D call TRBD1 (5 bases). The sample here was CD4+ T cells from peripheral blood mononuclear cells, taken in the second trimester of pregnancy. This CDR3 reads CASSLGKGRDTQYF. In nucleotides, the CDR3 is TGTGCCAGCAGCTTAGGAAAGGGGCGGGATACGCAGTATTTT. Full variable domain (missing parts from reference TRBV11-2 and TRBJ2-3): EAGVAQSPRYKIIEKRQSVAFWCNPISGHATLYWYQQILGQGPKLLIQFQNNGVVDDSQLPKDRFSAERLKGVDSTLKIQPAKLEDSAVYLCASSLGKGRDTQYFGPGTRLTVL.